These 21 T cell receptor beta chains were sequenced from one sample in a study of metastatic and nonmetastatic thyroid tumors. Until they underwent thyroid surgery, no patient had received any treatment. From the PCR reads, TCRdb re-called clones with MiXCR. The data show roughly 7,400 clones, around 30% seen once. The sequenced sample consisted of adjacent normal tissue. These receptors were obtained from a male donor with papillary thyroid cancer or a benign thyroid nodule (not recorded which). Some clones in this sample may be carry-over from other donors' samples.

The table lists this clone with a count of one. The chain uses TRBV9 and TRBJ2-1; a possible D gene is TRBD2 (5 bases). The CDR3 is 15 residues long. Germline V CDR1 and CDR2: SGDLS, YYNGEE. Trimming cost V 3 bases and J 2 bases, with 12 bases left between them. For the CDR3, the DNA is TGTGCCAGCAGCGAGGCGGGCATCACCTACAATGAGCAGTTCTTC. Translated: CASSEAGITYNEQFF.

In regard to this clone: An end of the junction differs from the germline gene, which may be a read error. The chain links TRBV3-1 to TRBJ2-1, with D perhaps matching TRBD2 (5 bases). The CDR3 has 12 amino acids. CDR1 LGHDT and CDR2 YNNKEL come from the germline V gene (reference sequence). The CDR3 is CASSQWRADRVF. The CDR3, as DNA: TGTGCCAGCAGTCAATGGCGAGCGGATCGGGTCTTC.

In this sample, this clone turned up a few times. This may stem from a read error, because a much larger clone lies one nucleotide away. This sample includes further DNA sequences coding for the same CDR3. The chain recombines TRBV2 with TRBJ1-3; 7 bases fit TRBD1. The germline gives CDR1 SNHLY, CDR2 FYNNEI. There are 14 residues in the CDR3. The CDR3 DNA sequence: TGTGCCAGAAATACAGGGGACTCTGGAAACACCATATATTTC. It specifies CARNTGDSGNTIYF.

CDR3 bases: TGTGCCAGTAGTACCCGGACAGGGGGCATCTATAGCAATCAGCCCCAGCATTTT. Encoded protein: CASSTRTGGIYSNQPQHF. The gene calls are TRBV19 and TRBJ1-5; 11 bases align to TRBD1. Germline V gene sequence: CDR1 LNHDA, CDR2 SQIVND (reference sequence). The CDR3 runs 18 residues. Trimming at V came to 4 bases and at J to 0 bases, leaving 8 bases not matched to a gene.

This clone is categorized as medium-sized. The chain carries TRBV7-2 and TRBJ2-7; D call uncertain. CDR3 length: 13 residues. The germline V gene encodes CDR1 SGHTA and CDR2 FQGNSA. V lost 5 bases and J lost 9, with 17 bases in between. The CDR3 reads CASSAPSSKVQYF. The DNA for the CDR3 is TGTGCCAGCAGCGCTCCCTCCAGTAAGGTGCAGTACTTC.

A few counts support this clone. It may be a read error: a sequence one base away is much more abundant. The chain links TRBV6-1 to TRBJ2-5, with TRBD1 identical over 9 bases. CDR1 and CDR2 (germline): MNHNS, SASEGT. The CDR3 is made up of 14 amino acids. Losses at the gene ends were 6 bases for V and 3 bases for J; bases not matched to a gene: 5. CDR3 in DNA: TGTGCCAGCAGGGGACAGGGTAACAAAGAGACCCAGTACTTC. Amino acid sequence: CASRGQGNKETQYF.

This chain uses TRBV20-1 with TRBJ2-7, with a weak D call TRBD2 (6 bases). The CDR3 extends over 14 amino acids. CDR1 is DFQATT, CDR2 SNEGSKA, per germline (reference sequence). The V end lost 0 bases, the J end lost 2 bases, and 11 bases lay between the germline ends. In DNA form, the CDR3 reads TGCAGTGCTAGAGATAGGGCTAGCGCCTACGAGCAGTACTTC. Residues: CSARDRASAYEQYF.

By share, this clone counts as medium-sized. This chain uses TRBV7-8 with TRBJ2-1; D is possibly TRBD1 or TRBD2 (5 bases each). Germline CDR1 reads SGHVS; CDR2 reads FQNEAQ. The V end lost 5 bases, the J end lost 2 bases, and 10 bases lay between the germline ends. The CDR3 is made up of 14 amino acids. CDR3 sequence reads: CASSPGAAYNEQFF. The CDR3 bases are TGTGCCAGCAGCCCCGGGGCGGCCTACAATGAGCAGTTCTTC. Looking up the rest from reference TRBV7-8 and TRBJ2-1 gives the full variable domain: GAGVSQSPRYKVAKRGQDVALRCDPISGHVSLFWYQQALGQGPEFLTYFQNEAQLDKSGLPSDRFFAERPEGSVSTLKIQRTQQEDSAVYLCASSPGAAYNEQFFGPGTRLTVL.

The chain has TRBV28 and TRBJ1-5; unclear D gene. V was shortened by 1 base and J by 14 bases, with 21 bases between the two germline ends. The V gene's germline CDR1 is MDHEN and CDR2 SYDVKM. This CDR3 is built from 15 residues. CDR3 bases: TGTGCCAGCAGTTTATCTCGGGCAAGCAGTCAGCACAAGCATTTT. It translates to CASSLSRASSQHKHF.

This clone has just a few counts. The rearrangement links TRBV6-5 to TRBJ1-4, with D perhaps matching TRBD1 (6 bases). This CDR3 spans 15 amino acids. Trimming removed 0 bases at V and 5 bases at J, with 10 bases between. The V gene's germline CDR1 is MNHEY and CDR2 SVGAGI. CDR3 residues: CASSYSGQVNEKLFF. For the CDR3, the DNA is TGTGCCAGCAGTTACTCGGGACAAGTCAATGAAAAACTGTTTTTT.

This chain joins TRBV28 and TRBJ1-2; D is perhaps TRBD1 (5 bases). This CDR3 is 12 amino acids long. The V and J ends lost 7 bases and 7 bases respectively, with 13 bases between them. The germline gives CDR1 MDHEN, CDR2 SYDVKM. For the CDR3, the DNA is TGTGCCAGCAACTCGGGGGACGCTGGCTACACCTTC. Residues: CASNSGDAGYTF.

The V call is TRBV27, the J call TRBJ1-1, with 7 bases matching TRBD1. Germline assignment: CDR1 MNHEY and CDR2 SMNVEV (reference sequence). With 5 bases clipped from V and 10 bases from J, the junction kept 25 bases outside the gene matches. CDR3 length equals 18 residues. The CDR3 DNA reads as TGTGCCAGCAGTCCTGAATCCCCGGGACAGTTCCTTGGGCTCGGAGCTTTCTTT. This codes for CASSPESPGQFLGLGAFF.

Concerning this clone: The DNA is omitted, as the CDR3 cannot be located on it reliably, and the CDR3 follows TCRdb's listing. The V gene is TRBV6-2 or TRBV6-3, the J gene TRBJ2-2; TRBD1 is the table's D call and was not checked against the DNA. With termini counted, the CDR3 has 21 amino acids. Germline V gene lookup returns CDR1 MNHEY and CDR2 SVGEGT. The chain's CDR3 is CASSYGGGANVLTFGTGELFF.

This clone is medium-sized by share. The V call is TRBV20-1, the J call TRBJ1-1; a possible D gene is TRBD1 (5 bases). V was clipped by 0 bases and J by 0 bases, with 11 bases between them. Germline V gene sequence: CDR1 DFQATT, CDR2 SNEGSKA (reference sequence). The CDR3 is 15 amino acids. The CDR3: CSARDSGTMNTEAFF. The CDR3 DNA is TGCAGTGCTAGAGACTCAGGGACGATGAACACTGAAGCTTTCTTT.

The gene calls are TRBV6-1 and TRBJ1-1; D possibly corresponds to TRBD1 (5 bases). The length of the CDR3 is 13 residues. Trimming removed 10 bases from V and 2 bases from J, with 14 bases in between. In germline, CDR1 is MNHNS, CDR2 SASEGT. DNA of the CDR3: TGTGCCACCCATCTAACAGGCAACACTGAAGCTTTCTTT. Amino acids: CATHLTGNTEAFF.

The CDR3 spells CASSFAPGVGEQYF. CDR3 nucleotides: TGCGCCAGCAGCTTCGCGCCAGGGGTGGGCGAGCAGTACTTC. This chain joins TRBV4-1 and TRBJ2-7; possibly TRBD1 for D (6 bases). The CDR3 contains 14 residues. V lost 5 bases to trimming and J lost 6 bases, with 17 bases between them. Germline V gene sequence: CDR1 MGHRA, CDR2 YSYEKL.

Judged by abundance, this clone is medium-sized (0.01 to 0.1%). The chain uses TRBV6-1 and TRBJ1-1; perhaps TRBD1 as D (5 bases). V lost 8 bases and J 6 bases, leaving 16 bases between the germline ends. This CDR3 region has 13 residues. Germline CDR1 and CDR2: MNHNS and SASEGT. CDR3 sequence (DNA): TGTGCCAGCGCAGGGTTCGGGGTCGCTGAAGCTTTCTTT. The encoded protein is CASAGFGVAEAFF.

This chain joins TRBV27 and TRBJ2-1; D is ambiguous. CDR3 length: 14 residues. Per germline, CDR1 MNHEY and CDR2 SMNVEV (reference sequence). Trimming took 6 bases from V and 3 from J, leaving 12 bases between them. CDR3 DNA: TGTGCCAGCAGCGCTGCGGAACACTACAATGAGCAGTTCTTC. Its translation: CASSAAEHYNEQFF.

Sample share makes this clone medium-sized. CDR3 nucleotide sequence: TGCAGCGTTGAAGATCGGCCAGGTGGCTACACCTTC. Translating it yields CSVEDRPGGYTF. The V gene is TRBV29-1, the J gene TRBJ1-2; no reliable D call. Trimming removed 0 bases at V and 7 bases at J, with 9 bases between. From germline, CDR1 is SQVTM and CDR2 ANQGSEA. The CDR3 consists of 12 residues.

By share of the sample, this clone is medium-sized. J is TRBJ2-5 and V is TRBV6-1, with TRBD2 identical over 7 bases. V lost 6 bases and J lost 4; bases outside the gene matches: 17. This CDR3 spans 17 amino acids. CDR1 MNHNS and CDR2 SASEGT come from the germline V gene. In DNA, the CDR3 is TGTGCCAGCAGCCACGGGGAGGGTGGCAGTTCGGGAGAGACCCAGTACTTC. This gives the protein CASSHGEGGSSGETQYF.

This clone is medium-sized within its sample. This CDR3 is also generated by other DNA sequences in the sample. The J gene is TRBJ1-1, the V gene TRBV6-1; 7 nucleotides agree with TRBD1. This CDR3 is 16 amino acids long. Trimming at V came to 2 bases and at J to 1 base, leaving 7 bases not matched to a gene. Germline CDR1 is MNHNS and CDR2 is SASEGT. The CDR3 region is CASSERGTAPNTEAFF. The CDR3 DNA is TGTGCCAGCAGTGAAAGAGGGACAGCCCCGAACACTGAAGCTTTCTTT.